This passage covers 26 T cell receptor beta chains from one sample sequenced in a study of T cell repertoires in cytomegalovirus infection. From the reads, TCRdb called clonotypes with MiXCR, one entry per CDR3 protein. The sample lists roughly 500,000 distinct CDR3 sequences, about 33% occurring once. Their antigens are not known. This sample comprised cultured PBMCs, obtained from culture after CMV antigen stimulation. The receptor set was obtained from a human donor in good health (CMV status not recorded). Some clones in this sample may be carry-over from other donors' samples.

The chain recombines TRBV7-9 with TRBJ2-6; 8 bases agree with TRBD2. Trimming took 2 bases from V and 4 from J; bases not matched to a gene: 13. The V gene's germline CDR1 is SEHNR and CDR2 FQNEAQ (reference sequence). The CDR3 spans 19 residues. The CDR3 DNA follows: TGTGCCAGCAGCTTAAAGGGGGGAGGAGCGGGAGCAGGGGCCAACGTCCTGACTTTC. Its protein is CASSLKGGGAGAGANVLTF. The whole variable domain, remainder taken from reference TRBV7-9 and TRBJ2-6, is DTGVSQNPRHKITKRGQNVTFRCDPISEHNRLYWYRQTLGQGPEFLTYFQNEAQLEKSRLLSDRFSAERPKGSFSTLEIQRTEQGDSAMYLCASSLKGGGAGAGANVLTFGAGSRLTVL.

The chain links TRBV2 to TRBJ2-2, with D perhaps TRBD1 or TRBD2 (5 bases each). CDR3 length: 14 amino acids. Germline CDR1 and CDR2: SNHLY and FYNNEI. Between the trimmed V and J ends, which lost 7 bases and 6 bases, there was a span of 15 bases. CDR3 sequence (DNA): TGTGCCAGCAACCGAATCCGAGGGGCCGGGGAGCTGTTTTTT. This codes for CASNRIRGAGELFF.

V gene TRBV20-1 combines with J gene TRBJ2-5; 10 bases align to TRBD2. Losses at the gene ends were 0 bases for V and 3 bases for J; bases not matched to a gene: 7. The germline V gene encodes CDR1 DFQATT and CDR2 SNEGSKA (reference sequence). CDR3 size: 16 residues. The chain's CDR3 is CSARDIRLAGEETQYF. The CDR3 DNA follows: TGCAGTGCTAGAGATATTCGGCTAGCGGGAGAAGAGACCCAGTACTTC.

The chain employs TRBV2 and TRBJ2-7, with 7 bases that match TRBD2. CDR3 size: 18 residues. Germline values: CDR1 SNHLY, CDR2 FYNNEI. J was trimmed by 0 bases and V by 0 bases; bases with no gene match: 11. The CDR3 DNA is TGTGCCAGCAGTGAAGCGGGGTGGGGAGGGGCTGCCTCCTACGAGCAGTACTTC. This sequence encodes CASSEAGWGGAASYEQYF. The entire variable domain, with the rest obtained from reference TRBV2 and TRBJ2-7, is as follows: EPEVTQTPSHQVTQMGQEVILRCVPISNHLYFYWYRQILGQKVEFLVSFYNNEISEKSEIFDDQFSVERPDGSNFTLKIRSTKLEDSAMYFCASSEAGWGGAASYEQYFGPGTRLTVT.

V is TRBV6-2 or TRBV6-3 and J is TRBJ2-7, with 10 bases that match TRBD1. There are 16 residues in the CDR3. Losses at the gene ends were 0 bases for V and 4 bases for J; bases not matched to a gene: 6. In germline, CDR1 is MNHEY, CDR2 SVGEGT. CDR3 nucleotide sequence: TGTGCCAGCAGTTACTCTGAGGGACAGGGGCTGTACGAGCAGTACTTC. It encodes CASSYSEGQGLYEQYF.

The chain links TRBV10-3 to TRBJ1-1; D gene ambiguous. V lost 5 bases and J lost 1, with 14 bases in between. The V gene's germline CDR1 is ENHRY and CDR2 SYGVKD. This CDR3 is 15 amino acids long. The CDR3 DNA reads as TGTGCCATCAGTCCGGGCGGGCGGACGAACACTGAAGCTTTCTTT. It encodes CAISPGGRTNTEAFF.

This clonotype appeared a few times. This chain joins TRBV19 and TRBJ2-5; D perhaps matches TRBD1 (8 bases). The CDR3 spans 15 residues. Germline CDR1 is LNHDA and CDR2 is SQIVND (reference sequence). The germline V and J ends were trimmed by 6 bases and 4 bases, with 18 bases remaining between them. CDR3 loop: CASSLQGGGGETQYF. In DNA, the CDR3 is TGTGCCAGTAGCCTACAGGGGGGAGGGGGAGAGACCCAGTACTTC.

This clonotype turned up a few times. The chain employs TRBV7-2 and TRBJ2-5, with no clear D. This CDR3 contains 14 residues. V was pared by 5 bases and J by 2 bases, with 12 bases between. Germline CDR1 and CDR2: SGHTA and FQGNSA. The CDR3, as DNA: TGTGCCAGCAGCCCGACCCGTACTCAAGAGACCCAGTACTTC. Amino acid sequence: CASSPTRTQETQYF.

This clonotype was recorded a few times. A junction end diverges from the germline sequence, so it may reflect a read error. The chain combines TRBV4-1 with TRBJ2-1, with 9 nucleotides matching TRBD2. This CDR3 is 20 amino acids long. CDR1 and CDR2 (germline): MGHRA, YSYEKL. CDR3 nucleotides: TGTGCCAGCAGCCCAAAGGATGGGCTAGCGGGGCAGAGCTCCTACAATGAGCAGTTCTTC. Translation gives CASSPKDGLAGQSSYNEQFF.

The rearrangement joins TRBV27 to TRBJ1-2, with D tentatively TRBD1 (6 bases). Germline V gene sequence: CDR1 MNHEY, CDR2 SMNVEV (reference sequence). V lost 5 bases and J 5 bases, leaving 21 bases between the germline ends. This CDR3 has 16 amino acids. Written as DNA, the CDR3 is TGTGCCAGCAGTCCCTTCATCGGGGGGACAAGATATGGCTACACCTTC. Residues: CASSPFIGGTRYGYTF.

The chain is built from TRBV7-6 and TRBJ2-7; perhaps TRBD1 as D (5 bases). Looked up from germline, CDR1 is SGHVS and CDR2 is FNYEAQ. The CDR3 is 17 residues long. The CDR3 is CASSLDPGLYYYYEQYV. The CDR3 DNA follows: TGTGCTAGCAGCTTAGATCCAGGGCTCTACTACTACTACGAGCAGTACGTC.

J is TRBJ2-7 and V is TRBV12-3 or TRBV12-4; tentatively, D is TRBD2 (5 bases). The V and J ends lost 4 bases and 5 bases respectively, with 9 bases between them. The CDR3 length is 12 residues. CDR3 bases: TGTGCCAGCAGTTCGCCCGGGGACGAGCAGTACTTC. It yields the protein CASSSPGDEQYF.

The rearrangement links TRBV4-3 to TRBJ1-6, with D unresolved. V lost 0 bases, J lost 9 bases, and 15 bases lay in between. Germline V CDR1 and CDR2: LGHNA, YSLEER. The CDR3 is 16 amino acids. CDR3 protein: CASSQDFSGMTSPLHF. The CDR3 nucleotides are TGCGCCAGCAGCCAAGACTTCTCCGGGATGACTTCACCCCTCCACTTT.

This clonotype has just a few counts. The chain has TRBV6-5 and TRBJ2-7, with 10 bases matching TRBD1. CDR1 is MNHEY, CDR2 SVGAGI, per germline. V shed 5 bases and J 3 bases; nucleotides not matched to a gene: 4. The CDR3 consists of 14 residues. The CDR3 reads CASSPGQGVYEQYF. Here the CDR3 DNA reads TGTGCCAGCAGTCCCGGACAGGGGGTCTACGAGCAGTACTTC.

The CDR3 loop reads CASSYRDRGNLNTGELFF. The CDR3 DNA sequence: TGTGCCAGCAGTTACCGGGACAGGGGAAATCTTAACACCGGGGAGCTGTTTTTT. The rearrangement links TRBV6-2 or TRBV6-3 to TRBJ2-2, with 10 bases fitting TRBD1. Losses at the gene ends were 2 bases for V and 2 bases for J; bases not matched to a gene: 8. The CDR3 has 18 amino acids. Looked up from germline, CDR1 is MNHEY and CDR2 is SVGEGT.

The chain joins TRBV7-8 to TRBJ2-7; 8 bases are shared with TRBD2. Per the germline V gene, CDR1 is SGHVS and CDR2 is FQNEAQ. There are 16 residues in the CDR3. V lost 0 bases, J lost 6 bases, and 10 bases stayed unmatched. The CDR3 here is CASSLAALAGTAEQYV. The DNA for the CDR3 is TGTGCCAGCAGCTTAGCGGCATTAGCGGGGACTGCCGAGCAGTACGTC.

This clonotype is a singleton in its sample. The genes are TRBV28 and TRBJ2-1, with 10 bases aligning to TRBD2. The CDR3 runs to 14 residues. V gave up 8 bases and J gave up 8 bases; unmatched junction bases: 9. Germline CDR1 is MDHEN and CDR2 is SYDVKM. CDR3 nucleotides: TGTGCCAGCGGCAAAGCGGGAGGGCCTGATGAGCAGTTCTTC. Amino acid sequence: CASGKAGGPDEQFF.

This clonotype occurred a few times. This chain connects TRBV12-3 or TRBV12-4 to TRBJ1-1, with D uncertain. The ends were cut back, 4 bases at V and 4 bases at J, with 16 bases in the middle. This CDR3 has 15 residues. DNA for the CDR3: TGTGCCAGCAGTTGGCAGAGGCCCGGTGGCACTGAAGCTTTCTTT. Translation gives CASSWQRPGGTEAFF.

V is TRBV29-1 and J is TRBJ2-5, with 8 bases aligning to TRBD1. Germline CDR1 is SQVTM and CDR2 is ANQGSEA. Unmatched junction bases numbered 11, after V lost 6 bases and J lost 5 bases. This CDR3 has 14 residues. CDR3: CSVDLLTGGETQYF. CDR3 nucleotides: TGCAGCGTAGATCTCCTAACAGGGGGGGAGACCCAGTACTTC.

This clonotype was found a few times. The gene calls are TRBV7-9 and TRBJ1-1; no definite D call. This CDR3 comprises 16 residues. Germline V gene sequence: CDR1 SEHNR, CDR2 FQNEAQ (reference sequence). V was clipped by 5 bases and J by 2 bases, with 18 bases between them. The CDR3 DNA reads TGTGCCAGCAGCACCCTGGCTACCCCCCTTAACACTGAAGCTTTCTTT. Protein: CASSTLATPLNTEAFF.

This chain connects TRBV6-5 to TRBJ2-3; tentatively, D is TRBD2 (6 bases). Germline V lookup: CDR1 MNHEY, CDR2 SVGAGI. This CDR3 has 15 residues. V dropped 2 bases and J dropped 2 bases, with 11 bases sitting between them. CDR3: CASSYGTQHTDTQYF. CDR3 DNA: TGTGCCAGCAGTTACGGGACTCAACACACAGATACGCAGTATTTT.

This clonotype turned up a few times. The chain employs TRBV7-2 and TRBJ1-5; possibly TRBD1 for D (6 bases). The germline V gene has CDR1 SGHTA and CDR2 FQGNSA. V was shortened by 1 base and J by 9 bases, with 13 bases between the two germline ends. This CDR3 is built from 14 residues. The CDR3 loop reads CASSLEGVLRPQHF. Written as DNA, the CDR3 is TGTGCCAGCAGCTTAGAGGGGGTCCTCCGGCCCCAGCATTTT.

The chain carries TRBV6-6 and TRBJ2-1; TRBD2 matches 11 bases. CDR1 and CDR2 (germline): MNHNY, SVGAGI (reference sequence). V lost 6 bases and J lost 8; bases outside the gene matches: 3. The CDR3 extends over 13 amino acids. CDR3 amino acids: CASRTSGKDEQFF. The CDR3 DNA follows: TGTGCCAGCAGGACTAGCGGGAAGGATGAGCAGTTCTTC.

The chain is built from TRBV6-1 and TRBJ1-2, with D possibly TRBD1 on 6 matching bases. With 3 bases removed from V and 6 bases from J, the gap between germline ends came to 17 bases. The germline CDR1 and CDR2 sequences are MNHNS and SASEGT. This CDR3 spans 15 amino acids. The CDR3 DNA follows: TGTGCCAGCAGTGATCCTTCACAGGGTTTCAATGGCTACACCTTC. Encoded protein: CASSDPSQGFNGYTF.

The rearrangement joins TRBV7-2 to TRBJ2-2; 8 nucleotides align to TRBD2. The CDR3 has 16 amino acids. V was clipped by 5 bases and J by 9 bases; unmatched bases: 14. From germline, CDR1 is SGHTA and CDR2 FQGNSA. CDR3 bases: TGTGCCAGCAGCGCCTGGACTAGCAGAGGGGTCCGGGAGCTGTTTTTT. Translated, it gives CASSAWTSRGVRELFF. Combining the CDR3 with reference TRBV7-2 and TRBJ2-2 gives the whole variable domain GAGVSQSPSNKVTEKGKDVELRCDPISGHTALYWYRQSLGQGLEFLIYFQGNSAPDKSGLPSDRFSAERTGGSVSTLTIQRTQQEDSAVYLCASSAWTSRGVRELFFGEGSRLTVL.

The chain uses TRBV5-6 and TRBJ2-3; no clear D. Germline CDR1 and CDR2: SGHDT and YYEEEE. Trimming took 4 bases from V and 3 from J, leaving 9 bases between them. The CDR3 runs 13 residues. The CDR3 coding sequence is TGTGCCAGCAGCCCATCAGAAACAGATACGCAGTATTTT. Its translation is CASSPSETDTQYF.